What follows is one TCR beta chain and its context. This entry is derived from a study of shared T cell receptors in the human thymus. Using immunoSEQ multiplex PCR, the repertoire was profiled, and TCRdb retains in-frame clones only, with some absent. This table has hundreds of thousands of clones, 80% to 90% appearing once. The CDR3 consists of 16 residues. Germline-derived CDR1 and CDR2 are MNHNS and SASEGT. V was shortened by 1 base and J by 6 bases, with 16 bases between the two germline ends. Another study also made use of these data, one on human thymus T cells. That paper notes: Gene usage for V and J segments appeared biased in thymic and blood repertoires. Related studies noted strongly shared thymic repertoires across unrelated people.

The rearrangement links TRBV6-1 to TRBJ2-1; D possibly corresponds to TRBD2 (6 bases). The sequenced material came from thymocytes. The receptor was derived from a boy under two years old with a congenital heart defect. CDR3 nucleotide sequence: TGTGCCAGCAGTGAAGTCAAAAGGTGGGGGGTCAATGAGCAGTTCTTC. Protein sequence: CASSEVKRWGVNEQFF.